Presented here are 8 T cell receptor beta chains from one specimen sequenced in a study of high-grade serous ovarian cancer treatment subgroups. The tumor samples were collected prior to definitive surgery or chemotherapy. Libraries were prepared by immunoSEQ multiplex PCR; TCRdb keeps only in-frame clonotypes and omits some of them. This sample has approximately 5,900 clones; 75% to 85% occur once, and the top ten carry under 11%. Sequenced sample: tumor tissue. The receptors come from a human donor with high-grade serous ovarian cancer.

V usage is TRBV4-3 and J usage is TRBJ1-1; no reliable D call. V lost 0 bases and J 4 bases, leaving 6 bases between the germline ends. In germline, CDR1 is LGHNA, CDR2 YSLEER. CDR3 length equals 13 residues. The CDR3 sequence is CASSQEAGTEAFF. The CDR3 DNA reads TGCGCCAGCAGCCAAGAGGCGGGCACTGAAGCTTTCTTT.

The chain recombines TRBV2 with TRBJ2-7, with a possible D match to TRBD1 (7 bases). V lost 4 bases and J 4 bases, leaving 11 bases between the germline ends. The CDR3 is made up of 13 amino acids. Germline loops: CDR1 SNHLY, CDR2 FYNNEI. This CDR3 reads CASSAGGGYEQYF. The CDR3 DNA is TGTGCCAGCAGTGCAGGGGGAGGTTACGAGCAGTACTTC.

The CDR3 sequence is CAWSPTDYQPQHF. The CDR3 DNA reads TGTGCCTGGAGTCCGACAGACTATCAGCCCCAGCATTTT. V usage is TRBV30 and J usage is TRBJ1-5; TRBD1 might be the D (5 bases). CDR3 length equals 13 residues. CDR1 is GTSNPN, CDR2 SVGIG, per germline (reference sequence). V was clipped by 2 bases and J by 5 bases, with 10 bases between them.

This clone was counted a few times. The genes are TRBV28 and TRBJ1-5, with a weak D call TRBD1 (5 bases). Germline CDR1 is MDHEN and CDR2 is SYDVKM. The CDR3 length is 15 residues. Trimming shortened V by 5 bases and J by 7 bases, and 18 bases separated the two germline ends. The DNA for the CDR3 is TGTGCCAGCAGTCCCCCGGGACGCCCCGGCCAGCCCCAGCATTTT. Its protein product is CASSPPGRPGQPQHF.

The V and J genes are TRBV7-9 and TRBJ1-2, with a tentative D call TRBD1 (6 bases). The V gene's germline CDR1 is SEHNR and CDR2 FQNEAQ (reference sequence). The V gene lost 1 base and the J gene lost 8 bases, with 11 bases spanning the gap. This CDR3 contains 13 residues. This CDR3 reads CASSLENRDGYTF. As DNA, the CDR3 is TGTGCCAGCAGCTTAGAGAACAGGGACGGCTACACCTTC.

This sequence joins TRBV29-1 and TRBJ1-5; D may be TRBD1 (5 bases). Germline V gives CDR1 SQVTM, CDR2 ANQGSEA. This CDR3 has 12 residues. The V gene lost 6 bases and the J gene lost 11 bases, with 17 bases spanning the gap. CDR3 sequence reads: CSVGRGDGAQHF. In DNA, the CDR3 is TGCAGCGTCGGACGGGGGGACGGGGCCCAGCATTTT.

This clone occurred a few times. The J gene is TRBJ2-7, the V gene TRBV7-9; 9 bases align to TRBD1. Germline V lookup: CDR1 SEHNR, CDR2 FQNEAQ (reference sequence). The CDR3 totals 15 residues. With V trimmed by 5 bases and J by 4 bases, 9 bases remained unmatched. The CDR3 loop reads CASSPLNRGQYEQYF. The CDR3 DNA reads TGTGCCAGCAGCCCTTTAAACAGGGGGCAGTACGAGCAGTACTTC. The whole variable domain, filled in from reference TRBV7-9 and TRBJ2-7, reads DTGVSQNPRHKITKRGQNVTFRCDPISEHNRLYWYRQTLGQGPEFLTYFQNEAQLEKSRLLSDRFSAERPKGSFSTLEIQRTEQGDSAMYLCASSPLNRGQYEQYFGPGTRLTVT.

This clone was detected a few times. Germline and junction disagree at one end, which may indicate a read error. The CDR3 loop is CSAKRGIPLSF. The CDR3 DNA follows: TGCAGTGCCAAGAGGGGGATACCCCTCTCCTTT. The V call is TRBV20-1, the J call TRBJ1-1; a possible D gene is TRBD1 (6 bases). The CDR3 spans 11 residues. Germline V lookup: CDR1 DFQATT, CDR2 SNEGSKA (reference sequence).